This T cell receptor beta chain was identified in a study of control samples from healthy donors and cancer patients. TCRdb keeps only in-frame clones here, not all; method: immunoSEQ multiplex PCR. The sample holds roughly 60,000 clones, roughly 94% seen once. Germline assignment: CDR1 MDHEN and CDR2 SYDVKM. The CDR3 is made up of 14 amino acids. Trimming pared 6 bases from V and 0 bases from J, leaving 9 bases between. The sequencing input was blood. The chain joins TRBV28 to TRBJ1-3; D is uncertain. The origin of this receptor is a man under 40 in good health. In nucleotides, the CDR3 is TGTGCCAGCAGCCCCGGGCTCTCTGGAAACACCATATATTTT. This codes for CASSPGLSGNTIYF.